Listed here are 29 T cell receptor beta chains from one sample, sequenced in a study of cytomegalovirus exposure and HLA in healthy donors (TCRdb year 2017). The library relied on the immunoSEQ multiplex PCR assay. The multiplex PCR relied on a mix of 60 forward primers for TCR Vbeta segments and 13 reverse primers for TCR Jbeta segments. TCRdb took over this immuneACCESS table, retaining in-frame rearrangements with V and J assigned. Such tables are incomplete; in checked studies, under half of the missing clones stem from an unresolved V gene, and the remainder is unexplained. This sample comprises roughly 120,000 clones, 15% of them detected only once. Jointly, the top ten make up 1.5% to 2% of the sample. The sequenced material came from PBMCs. The source of these receptors is a young woman in good health and CMV-seronegative.

This chain links TRBV6-6 with TRBJ2-3, with TRBD1 matching over 8 bases. The germline V gene has CDR1 MNHNY and CDR2 SVGAGI (reference sequence). Losses at the gene ends were 4 bases for V and 6 bases for J; bases not matched to a gene: 12. This CDR3 spans 16 amino acids. CDR3 amino acids: CASSSPGQELYDTQYF. The CDR3 nucleotides are TGTGCCAGCAGTTCCCCGGGACAGGAATTGTACGATACGCAGTATTTT.

This clone has only a few counts. J is TRBJ2-5 and V is TRBV29-1; D gene ambiguous. V lost 6 bases and J lost 2, with 10 bases in between. This CDR3 is 12 amino acids long. CDR1 SQVTM and CDR2 ANQGSEA come from the germline V gene. The CDR3 protein is CSVVRLQETQYF. CDR3 nucleotides: TGCAGCGTCGTCAGGTTACAAGAGACCCAGTACTTC. The full variable domain, in which reference TRBV29-1 and TRBJ2-5 provide the parts outside the CDR3, is SAVISQKPSRDICQRGTSLTIQCQVDSQVTMMFWYRQQPGQSLTLIATANQGSEATYESGFVIDKFPISRPNLTFSTLTVSNMSPEDSSIYLCSVVRLQETQYFGPGTRLLVL.

V and J are TRBV7-9 and TRBJ2-5; weak D call: TRBD1 (6 bases). V was shortened by 1 base and J by 2 bases, with 11 bases between the two germline ends. This CDR3 region has 15 residues. Germline assignment: CDR1 SEHNR and CDR2 FQNEAQ (reference sequence). The CDR3 nucleotides read TGTGCCAGCAGCTTAGTCATCGACAGGCAAGAGACCCAGTACTTC. The encoded protein is CASSLVIDRQETQYF.

CDR3 loop: CASSLATSGTFGTQYF. The DNA for the CDR3 is TGTGCCAGCAGCTTAGCGACTAGCGGGACATTCGGGACCCAGTACTTC. The rearrangement uses TRBV7-8 and TRBJ2-5, with TRBD2 matching over 11 bases. Trimming removed 0 bases from V and 7 bases from J; junction bases left unmatched: 7. The CDR3 is made up of 16 amino acids. Germline loops: CDR1 SGHVS, CDR2 FQNEAQ. The full variable domain, its missing parts supplied by reference TRBV7-8 and TRBJ2-5, is GAGVSQSPRYKVAKRGQDVALRCDPISGHVSLFWYQQALGQGPEFLTYFQNEAQLDKSGLPSDRFFAERPEGSVSTLKIQRTQQEDSAVYLCASSLATSGTFGTQYFGPGTRLLVL.

This sequence joins TRBV18 and TRBJ2-3; maybe TRBD2 (6 bases). With 3 bases removed from V and 0 bases from J, the gap between germline ends came to 7 bases. CDR1 is KGHSH, CDR2 LQKENI, per germline. The CDR3 sequence is 14 residues long. CDR3 nucleotide sequence: TGTGCCAGCTCACCGGGACTCAGCACAGATACGCAGTATTTT. Its protein product is CASSPGLSTDTQYF.

V usage is TRBV30 and J usage is TRBJ1-5; perhaps TRBD1 as D (5 bases). Trimming removed 1 base at V and 4 bases at J, with 11 bases between. CDR1 GTSNPN and CDR2 SVGIG come from the germline V gene (reference sequence). CDR3 length equals 14 residues. CDR3 residues: CAWSEGRVNQPQHF. The DNA for the CDR3 is TGTGCCTGGAGTGAGGGGAGGGTGAATCAGCCCCAGCATTTT.

This clone was seen a few times. V is TRBV2 and J is TRBJ1-1; no definite D call. This CDR3 has 13 amino acids. Germline V gives CDR1 SNHLY, CDR2 FYNNEI. V lost 7 bases, J lost 0 bases, and 9 bases lay in between. In nucleotides, the CDR3 is TGTGCCAGCACCAGAGGCATGAACACTGAAGCTTTCTTT. Amino acids: CASTRGMNTEAFF.

There are a few counts of this clone. V gene TRBV28 combines with J gene TRBJ2-1; 12 nucleotides align to TRBD2. This CDR3 contains 16 residues. The junction had 6 bases not matched to a gene; V was cut back by 4 bases and J by 5 bases. The germline V gene encodes CDR1 MDHEN and CDR2 SYDVKM. CDR3 in amino acids: CASSSRLAGENNEQFF. CDR3 coding DNA: TGTGCCAGCAGTTCCCGACTAGCGGGGGAAAACAATGAGCAGTTCTTC.

Worth noting for this clone: A read error is possible here, since a much larger clone lies one base away. This rearrangement joins TRBV4-2 to TRBJ2-3, with 10 bases lining up with TRBD2. The germline V gene encodes CDR1 LGHNA and CDR2 YNFKEQ. The CDR3 is made up of 15 amino acids. CDR3: CASNQLAGSTDTQYF. Here the CDR3 DNA reads TGTGCCAGCAACCAACTAGCGGGGAGCACAGATACGCAGTATTTT.

Only one count was recorded for this clone. The rearrangement links TRBV2 to TRBJ2-4; D is unclear. The CDR3 is made up of 12 amino acids. V lost 4 bases to trimming and J lost 7 bases, with 8 bases between them. The germline V gene encodes CDR1 SNHLY and CDR2 FYNNEI. This chain's CDR3 is CASSALRNIQYF. CDR3 in DNA: TGTGCCAGCAGTGCCCTGCGGAACATTCAGTACTTC.

This clone showed up just a few times. The chain has TRBV5-5 and TRBJ2-1, with TRBD2 as a possible D gene (5 bases). The CDR3 extends over 15 amino acids. Germline loops: CDR1 SGHKS, CDR2 YYEKEE (reference sequence). V was cut by 0 bases and J by 7 bases, with 14 bases left in between. CDR3 nucleotide sequence: TGTGCCAGCAGCTTGGGAGGGCGCGGCGGGAATGAGCAGTTCTTC. This codes for CASSLGGRGGNEQFF.

V is TRBV6-6 and J is TRBJ1-1; TRBD1 might be the D (6 bases). Germline V gene data show CDR1 as MNHNY and CDR2 as SVGAGI (reference sequence). V lost 5 bases and J lost 0, with 13 bases in between. The CDR3 length is 15 residues. The CDR3 here is CASSPRTALNTEAFF. The CDR3 DNA follows: TGTGCCAGCAGTCCACGGACAGCCCTGAACACTGAAGCTTTCTTT.

The rearrangement uses TRBV9 and TRBJ2-7; D uncertain. CDR1 and CDR2 from the germline V gene are SGDLS and YYNGEE. Trimming pared 0 bases from V and 6 bases from J, leaving 13 bases between. The length of the CDR3 is 14 residues. The CDR3 bases are TGTGCCAGCAGCGTAGGAGGAAGCTCAAGCGAGCAGTACTTC. It is translated as CASSVGGSSSEQYF.

The V gene is TRBV7-9, the J gene TRBJ2-2; 8 bases align to TRBD1. CDR1 is SEHNR and CDR2 is FQNEAQ in the germline V gene (reference sequence). The ends lost 4 bases at V and 4 bases at J; junction bases unmatched: 11. The length of the CDR3 is 17 residues. The CDR3 DNA sequence: TGTGCCAGCAGCTCACGTCGATGGACAGGGTCCACCGGGGAGCTGTTTTTT. Translating gives CASSSRRWTGSTGELFF.

This clone was seen more than once but under ten times. The chain recombines TRBV9 with TRBJ1-2, with 9 bases that match TRBD1. The V and J ends lost 3 bases and 6 bases, in that order; junction bases with no gene match: 6. Germline CDR1 and CDR2: SGDLS and YYNGEE. The CDR3 has 14 amino acids. The CDR3 coding sequence is TGTGCCAGCAGCGAAGGACAGGGGCAGAATGGCTACACCTTC. Translating it yields CASSEGQGQNGYTF. The full variable domain, its missing parts supplied by reference TRBV9 and TRBJ1-2, is DSGVTQTPKHLITATGQRVTLRCSPRSGDLSVYWYQQSLDQGLQFLIQYYNGEERAKGNILERFSAQQFPDLHSELNLSSLELGDSALYFCASSEGQGQNGYTFGSGTRLTVV.

This clone was counted between two and nine times. The rearrangement uses TRBV10-3 and TRBJ2-5; TRBD2 aligns across 14 bases. This CDR3 has 15 residues. CDR1 is ENHRY and CDR2 is SYGVKD in the germline V gene. V dropped 6 bases and J dropped 4; count of bases not matched to a gene: 4. CDR3 in amino acids: CAISRTSGGRETQYF. The CDR3 nucleotides read TGTGCCATCAGCCGGACTAGCGGGGGGAGAGAGACCCAGTACTTC.

This rearrangement joins TRBV5-1 to TRBJ2-3, with D perhaps matching TRBD1 (6 bases). CDR1 SGHRS and CDR2 YFSETQ come from the germline V gene. V was pared by 5 bases and J by 1 base, with 14 bases between. This CDR3 has 15 residues. The CDR3 here is CASSPDRFCTDTQYF. The CDR3 DNA follows: TGCGCCAGCAGTCCGGACAGATTTTGCACAGATACGCAGTATTTT. Looking up the rest from reference TRBV5-1 and TRBJ2-3 gives the full variable domain: KAGVTQTPRYLIKTRGQQVTLSCSPISGHRSVSWYQQTPGQGLQFLFEYFSETQRNKGNFPGRFSGRQFSNSRSEMNVSTLELGDSALYLCASSPDRFCTDTQYFGPGTRLTVL.

The CDR3: CAFPAGYSNQPQHF. CDR3 sequence (DNA): TGTGCCTTCCCCGCGGGGTATAGCAATCAGCCCCAGCATTTT. V and J are TRBV30 and TRBJ1-5; D ambiguous. V was clipped by 7 bases and J by 0 bases, with 13 bases between them. This CDR3 region has 14 residues. CDR1 and CDR2 from the germline V gene are GTSNPN and SVGIG (reference sequence).

This chain's CDR3 is CASSALTGREAFF. CDR3 nucleotides: TGTGCCAGCAGCGCCCTGACTGGTCGTGAAGCTTTCTTT. The J gene is TRBJ1-1, the V gene TRBV9; D remains ambiguous. CDR3 length equals 13 residues. The germline V gene encodes CDR1 SGDLS and CDR2 YYNGEE. Between the trimmed V and J ends, which lost 3 bases and 7 bases, there was a span of 13 bases. The complete variable domain, with remaining parts taken from reference TRBV9 and TRBJ1-1, reads DSGVTQTPKHLITATGQRVTLRCSPRSGDLSVYWYQQSLDQGLQFLIQYYNGEERAKGNILERFSAQQFPDLHSELNLSSLELGDSALYFCASSALTGREAFFGQGTRLTVV.

The CDR3 coding sequence is TGTGCCAGCAGTTATTATAGCGGGAGGGACACCGGGGAGCTGTTTTTT. Protein sequence: CASSYYSGRDTGELFF. The gene calls are TRBV5-6 and TRBJ2-2; 11 nucleotides match TRBD2. The germline gives CDR1 SGHDT, CDR2 YYEEEE. The J segment lost 3 bases and the V segment lost 5 bases, leaving 6 bases of the junction unmatched. The CDR3 spans 16 residues. The whole variable domain, filled in from reference TRBV5-6 and TRBJ2-2, reads DAGVTQSPTHLIKTRGQQVTLRCSPKSGHDTVSWYQQALGQGPQFIFQYYEEEERQRGNFPDRFSGHQFPNYSSELNVNALLLGDSALYLCASSYYSGRDTGELFFGEGSRLTVL.

The chain joins TRBV29-1 to TRBJ2-7; weak D call: TRBD1 (6 bases). The CDR3 contains 12 residues. V lost 4 bases and J 5 bases, leaving 12 bases between the germline ends. Germline V lookup: CDR1 SQVTM, CDR2 ANQGSEA. CDR3 sequence reads: CSVVGGGDEQYF. The CDR3 DNA reads as TGCAGCGTTGTCGGTGGGGGCGACGAGCAGTACTTC.

The V call is TRBV5-6, the J call TRBJ1-5; D is perhaps TRBD1 (5 bases). The germline V gene encodes CDR1 SGHDT and CDR2 YYEEEE. V was pared by 4 bases and J by 7 bases, with 12 bases between. The CDR3 length is 13 residues. CDR3: CASSPQGGQPQHF. CDR3 DNA sequence: TGTGCCAGCAGCCCGCAGGGTGGGCAGCCCCAGCATTTT. Together with reference TRBV5-6 and TRBJ1-5, the CDR3 gives the full variable domain: DAGVTQSPTHLIKTRGQQVTLRCSPKSGHDTVSWYQQALGQGPQFIFQYYEEEERQRGNFPDRFSGHQFPNYSSELNVNALLLGDSALYLCASSPQGGQPQHFGDGTRLSIL.

V usage is TRBV30 and J usage is TRBJ2-1; the match to TRBD2 covers 8 bases. The V gene's germline CDR1 is GTSNPN and CDR2 SVGIG (reference sequence). V trimming: 5 bases; J trimming: 6 bases; junction bases outside the gene matches: 9. The CDR3 is 14 residues long. The chain's CDR3 is CAWRLGLAGNEQFF. CDR3 bases: TGTGCCTGGCGGTTAGGACTAGCAGGCAATGAGCAGTTCTTC.

The CDR3 reads CASSMTSAQNYNEQFF. The CDR3 DNA follows: TGTGCCAGCAGCATGACTAGTGCCCAGAATTACAATGAGCAGTTCTTC. The chain links TRBV7-2 to TRBJ2-1; perhaps TRBD2 as D (6 bases). This CDR3 contains 16 residues. Germline assignment: CDR1 SGHTA and CDR2 FQGNSA. V lost 5 bases and J lost 4, with 18 bases in between. The entire variable domain, with the rest obtained from reference TRBV7-2 and TRBJ2-1, is as follows: GAGVSQSPSNKVTEKGKDVELRCDPISGHTALYWYRQSLGQGLEFLIYFQGNSAPDKSGLPSDRFSAERTGGSVSTLTIQRTQQEDSAVYLCASSMTSAQNYNEQFFGPGTRLTVL.

This clone occurred a few times. The chain is built from TRBV9 and TRBJ1-1, with 7 positions matching TRBD1. This CDR3 is 13 amino acids long. Germline V CDR1 and CDR2: SGDLS, YYNGEE. Germline trimming cut 3 bases from V and 7 bases from J; bases unmatched to any gene: 6. CDR3 in DNA: TGTGCCAGCAGCGAGACAGGGCTTGGTGAAGCTTTCTTT. Its protein product is CASSETGLGEAFF. Filled out from reference TRBV9 and TRBJ1-1, the complete variable domain reads DSGVTQTPKHLITATGQRVTLRCSPRSGDLSVYWYQQSLDQGLQFLIQYYNGEERAKGNILERFSAQQFPDLHSELNLSSLELGDSALYFCASSETGLGEAFFGQGTRLTVV.

The CDR3 protein is CASSPPGTPYGYTF. CDR3 DNA: TGTGCCAGCAGTCCCCCCGGGACACCATATGGCTACACCTTC. The chain links TRBV28 to TRBJ1-2, with D tentatively TRBD1 (6 bases). The CDR3 is made up of 14 amino acids. Germline V gene data show CDR1 as MDHEN and CDR2 as SYDVKM. The germline V and J ends were trimmed by 5 bases and 5 bases, with 15 bases remaining between them.

This clone was counted only a few times. The V call is TRBV5-1, the J call TRBJ1-4; D is unresolved. The CDR3 is 14 residues long. Per the germline V gene, CDR1 is SGHRS and CDR2 is YFSETQ. With 2 bases removed from V and 0 bases from J, the gap between germline ends came to 5 bases. CDR3 residues: CASSFGATNEKLFF. CDR3 sequence (DNA): TGCGCCAGCAGCTTTGGAGCAACTAATGAAAAACTGTTTTTT. The full variable domain, in which reference TRBV5-1 and TRBJ1-4 provide the parts outside the CDR3, is KAGVTQTPRYLIKTRGQQVTLSCSPISGHRSVSWYQQTPGQGLQFLFEYFSETQRNKGNFPGRFSGRQFSNSRSEMNVSTLELGDSALYLCASSFGATNEKLFFGSGTQLSVL.

V and J are TRBV4-2 and TRBJ2-7; possible D gene TRBD1, 5 bases. With 0 bases removed from V and 0 bases from J, the gap between germline ends came to 12 bases. CDR1 and CDR2 from the germline V gene are LGHNA and YNFKEQ. The CDR3 is 16 amino acids. CDR3 coding DNA: TGTGCCAGCAGCCAAGAGGCAGGGAACCCCTCCTACGAGCAGTACTTC. Amino acid sequence: CASSQEAGNPSYEQYF.

The table lists this clone with a few counts. J is TRBJ2-3 and V is TRBV5-6; 14 nucleotides align to TRBD2. In germline, CDR1 is SGHDT, CDR2 YYEEEE. Trimming removed 4 bases from V and 3 bases from J; junction bases left unmatched: 1. The CDR3 spans 15 residues. CDR3 region: CASSRTSGRTDTQYF. The CDR3, as DNA: TGTGCCAGCAGCCGGACTAGCGGGAGGACAGATACGCAGTATTTT.